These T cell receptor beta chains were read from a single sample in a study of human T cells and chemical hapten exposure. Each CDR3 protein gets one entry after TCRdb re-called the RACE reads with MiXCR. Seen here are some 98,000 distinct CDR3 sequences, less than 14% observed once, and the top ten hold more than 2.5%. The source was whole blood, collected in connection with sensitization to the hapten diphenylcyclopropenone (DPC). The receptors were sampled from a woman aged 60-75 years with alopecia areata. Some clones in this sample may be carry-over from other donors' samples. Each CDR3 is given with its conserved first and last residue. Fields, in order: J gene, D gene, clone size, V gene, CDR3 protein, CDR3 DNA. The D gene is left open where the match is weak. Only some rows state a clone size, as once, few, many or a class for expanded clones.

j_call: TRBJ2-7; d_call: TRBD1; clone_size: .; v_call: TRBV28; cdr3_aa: CASSLLAGTGGHEQYF; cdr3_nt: TGTGCCAGCAGTTTGCTTGCCGGGACAGGGGGCCACGAGCAGTACTTC
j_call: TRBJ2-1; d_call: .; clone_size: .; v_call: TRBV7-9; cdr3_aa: CASSLGRGLTRNEQFF; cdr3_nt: TGTGCCAGCAGCTTAGGTCGGGGCCTTACCAGGAATGAGCAGTTCTTC
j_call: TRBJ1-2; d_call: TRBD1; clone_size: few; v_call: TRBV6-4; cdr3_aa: CASSAGQGRDGYTF; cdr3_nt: TGTGCCAGCAGTGCCGGACAGGGGCGGGATGGCTACACCTTC
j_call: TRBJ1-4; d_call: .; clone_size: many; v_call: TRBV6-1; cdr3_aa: CASSAGLREKLFF; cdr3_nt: TGTGCCAGCAGTGCCGGACTCAGGGAAAAACTGTTTTTT
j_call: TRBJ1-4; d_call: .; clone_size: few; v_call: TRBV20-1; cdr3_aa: CSARDPGSGEKLFF; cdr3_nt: TGCAGTGCTAGAGATCCAGGGAGCGGTGAAAAACTGTTTTTT
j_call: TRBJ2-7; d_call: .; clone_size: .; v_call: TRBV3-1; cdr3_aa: CASSLDRTYSYEQYF; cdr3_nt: TGTGCCAGCAGCCTCGACCGGACATACTCCTACGAGCAGTACTTC
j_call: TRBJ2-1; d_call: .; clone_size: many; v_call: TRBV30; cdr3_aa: CAWSVRGPNEQFF; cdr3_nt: TGTGCCTGGAGTGTACGAGGACCGAATGAGCAGTTCTTC
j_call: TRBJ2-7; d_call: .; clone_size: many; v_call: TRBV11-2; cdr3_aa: CASSPGHPNYEQYF; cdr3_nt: TGTGCCAGCAGCCCGGGACACCCGAACTACGAGCAGTACTTC
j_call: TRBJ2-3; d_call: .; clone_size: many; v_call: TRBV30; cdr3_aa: CAWTKTWSTSTDTQYF; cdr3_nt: TGTGCCTGGACCAAAACGTGGTCTACTAGCACAGATACGCAGTATTTT
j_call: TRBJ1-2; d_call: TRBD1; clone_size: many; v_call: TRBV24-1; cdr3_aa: CATSDGQGNGYTF; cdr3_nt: TGTGCCACCAGTGATGGACAGGGTAATGGCTACACCTTC
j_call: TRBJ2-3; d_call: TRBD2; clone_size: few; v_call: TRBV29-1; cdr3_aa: CSVTAGELTDTQYF; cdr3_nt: TGCAGCGTTACGGCGGGGGAGCTCACAGATACGCAGTATTTT
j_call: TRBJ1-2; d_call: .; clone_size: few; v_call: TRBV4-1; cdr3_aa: CASSQEGTGSLGYTF; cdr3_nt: TGCGCCAGCAGCCAAGAAGGAACAGGGTCCTTAGGCTACACCTTC
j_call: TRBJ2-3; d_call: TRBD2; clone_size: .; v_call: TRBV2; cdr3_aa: CASSPQGLAADTQYF; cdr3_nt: TGTGCCAGCAGTCCCCAGGGACTAGCGGCAGATACGCAGTATTTT
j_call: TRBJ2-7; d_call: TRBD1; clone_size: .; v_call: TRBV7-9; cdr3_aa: CASSLSGTGGLAQYF; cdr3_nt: TGTGCCAGCAGCTTATCCGGGACAGGTGGGTTAGCGCAGTACTTC
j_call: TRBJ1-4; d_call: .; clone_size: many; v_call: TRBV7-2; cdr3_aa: CASSFTGGSNEKLFF; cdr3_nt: TGTGCCAGCAGCTTCACTGGGGGCTCTAATGAAAAACTGTTTTTT
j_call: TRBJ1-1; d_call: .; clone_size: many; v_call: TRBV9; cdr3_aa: CASSAPSGAEAFF; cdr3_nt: TGTGCCAGCAGCGCCCCGTCGGGGGCTGAAGCTTTCTTT